Following are 32 T cell receptor beta chains from one sample sequenced in a study of blood T cell repertoires in COVID-19. Sequencing used immunoSEQ multiplex PCR; TCRdb keeps in-frame clones, though not all of them. The sample contains some 330,000 clones, around 90% of which appear only once. Sequenced sample: PBMCs or T cells enriched from blood (not recorded which). All receptors derive from a young man who had recovered from COVID-19.

This sequence joins TRBV19 and TRBJ1-1, with D possibly matching TRBD1 (5 bases). Looked up from germline, CDR1 is LNHDA and CDR2 is SQIVND (reference sequence). This CDR3 comprises 11 residues. V lost 7 bases and J 8 bases, leaving 11 bases between the germline ends. The CDR3 reads CASIRQGEAFF. CDR3 bases: TGTGCCAGTATCAGGCAGGGAGAAGCTTTCTTT. The variable domain in full, with the rest retrieved from reference TRBV19 and TRBJ1-1, is DGGITQSPKYLFRKEGQNVTLSCEQNLNHDAMYWYRQDPGQGLRLIYYSQIVNDFQKGDIAEGYSVSREKKESFPLTVTSAQKNPTAFYLCASIRQGEAFFGQGTRLTVV.

For the CDR3, the DNA is TGCAGTGCTAGTCGTGGCTTCCAGACCTACAATGAGCAGTTCTTC. Protein sequence: CSASRGFQTYNEQFF. The chain is built from TRBV20-1 and TRBJ2-1; no clear D gene. Germline CDR1 and CDR2: DFQATT and SNEGSKA (reference sequence). This CDR3 region has 15 residues. Trimming removed 3 bases at V and 2 bases at J, with 14 bases between.

V and J are TRBV2 and TRBJ1-2, with D possibly being TRBD1 (5 bases). CDR3 length: 14 residues. The V gene lost 4 bases and the J gene lost 4 bases, with 13 bases spanning the gap. Per the germline V gene, CDR1 is SNHLY and CDR2 is FYNNEI. The chain's CDR3 is CASSGAFRGYGYTF. In DNA form, the CDR3 reads TGTGCCAGCAGTGGGGCCTTTAGGGGCTATGGCTACACCTTC. The complete variable domain, with remaining parts taken from reference TRBV2 and TRBJ1-2, reads EPEVTQTPSHQVTQMGQEVILRCVPISNHLYFYWYRQILGQKVEFLVSFYNNEISEKSEIFDDQFSVERPDGSNFTLKIRSTKLEDSAMYFCASSGAFRGYGYTFGSGTRLTVV.

The J gene is TRBJ1-2, the V gene TRBV28; 8 bases align to TRBD1. V shed 2 bases, J shed 3 bases, and the junction held 8 bases outside the gene matches. CDR3 length: 16 residues. Germline V gene lookup returns CDR1 MDHEN and CDR2 SYDVKM. For the CDR3, the DNA is TGTGCCAGCAGTTTAAGGACAGGGAGGAAGGACTATGGCTACACCTTC. This encodes CASSLRTGRKDYGYTF.

The chain joins TRBV19 to TRBJ2-1, with TRBD2 identical over 14 bases. With 3 bases clipped from V and 7 bases from J, the junction kept 5 bases outside the gene matches. The CDR3 is 16 residues long. Germline assignment: CDR1 LNHDA and CDR2 SQIVND (reference sequence). The CDR3 DNA follows: TGTGCCAGTAGTATCAGACTAGCGGGGGGGCCGAATGAGCAGTTCTTC. It codes for CASSIRLAGGPNEQFF.

This rearrangement joins TRBV7-9 to TRBJ2-3, with 12 nucleotides matching TRBD2. Trimming at V came to 5 bases and at J to 1 base, leaving 4 bases not matched to a gene. The germline V gene has CDR1 SEHNR and CDR2 FQNEAQ (reference sequence). CDR3 length equals 16 residues. The CDR3 spells CASSPRLAGGTDTQYF. The CDR3 bases are TGTGCCAGCAGCCCACGACTAGCGGGGGGCACAGATACGCAGTATTTT.

The V call is TRBV7-9, the J call TRBJ2-7, with TRBD2 as a possible D gene (6 bases). CDR3 size: 12 residues. The ends were cut back, 5 bases at V and 4 bases at J, with 9 bases in the middle. CDR1 and CDR2 (germline): SEHNR, FQNEAQ (reference sequence). The CDR3 nucleotides read TGTGCCAGCAGCCAGGACTATTACGAGCAGTACTTC. Its protein is CASSQDYYEQYF.

The V and J genes are TRBV6-4 and TRBJ1-6; D is possibly TRBD1 (6 bases). The germline V gene encodes CDR1 MRHNA and CDR2 SNTAGT. The V and J ends lost 9 bases and 0 bases respectively, with 9 bases between them. The CDR3 length is 14 residues. The DNA of the CDR3 is TGTGCCAGGGACAGCAGCTCCTATAATTCACCCCTCCACTTT. Translation: CARDSSSYNSPLHF.

V gene TRBV4-1 combines with J gene TRBJ2-5; 9 bases fit TRBD1. The CDR3 is 16 amino acids. V gave up 3 bases and J gave up 3 bases; unmatched junction bases: 8. The V gene's germline CDR1 is MGHRA and CDR2 YSYEKL. This chain's CDR3 is CASSQRRTGVKETQYF. The CDR3 DNA follows: TGCGCCAGCAGCCAGAGACGGACAGGGGTTAAAGAGACCCAGTACTTC.

V gene TRBV3-1 (or the pseudogene TRBV3-2) combines with J gene TRBJ2-7; 9 nucleotides line up with TRBD1. J was trimmed by 2 bases and V by 1 base; bases with no gene match: 6. Looked up from germline, CDR1 is LGHDT and CDR2 is YNNKEL (reference sequence). The CDR3 is 16 amino acids. In nucleotides, the CDR3 is TGTGCCAGCAGCCAAGCCGGACAGGGGAATACCTACGAGCAGTACTTC. Amino acid sequence: CASSQAGQGNTYEQYF.

V usage is TRBV4-1 and J usage is TRBJ2-6, with D unclear. The CDR3 loop spans 17 amino acids. The V gene lost 0 bases and the J gene lost 0 bases, with 9 bases spanning the gap. Germline V gene sequence: CDR1 MGHRA, CDR2 YSYEKL. Here the CDR3 reads CASSQEPGNSGANVLTF. The CDR3 DNA is TGCGCCAGCAGCCAAGAGCCAGGCAACTCTGGGGCCAACGTCCTGACTTTC.

V gene TRBV5-4 combines with J gene TRBJ1-2, with D tentatively TRBD1 (6 bases). This CDR3 region has 13 residues. CDR1 is SGHNT and CDR2 is YYREEE in the germline V gene (reference sequence). Trimming stripped 5 bases from V and 3 bases from J, with 11 bases between. CDR3 sequence: CASSKQGDYGYTF. In DNA form, the CDR3 reads TGTGCCAGCAGTAAACAGGGAGACTATGGCTACACCTTC.

The chain uses TRBV11-2 and TRBJ2-3; TRBD1 agrees at 7 bases. The CDR3 length is 15 residues. Germline-derived CDR1 and CDR2 are SGHAT and FQNNGV. The V and J ends lost 4 bases and 6 bases, in that order; junction bases with no gene match: 10. CDR3 nucleotides: TGTGCCAGCAGCTCCCAGACAGGGTTAGCCGATACGCAGTATTTT. Its protein is CASSSQTGLADTQYF. Using reference TRBV11-2 and TRBJ2-3 for the parts outside the CDR3, the full variable domain is EAGVAQSPRYKIIEKRQSVAFWCNPISGHATLYWYQQILGQGPKLLIQFQNNGVVDDSQLPKDRFSAERLKGVDSTLKIQPAKLEDSAVYLCASSSQTGLADTQYFGPGTRLTVL.

CDR3 sequence reads: CSASGGLYEQYF. The CDR3 region has the DNA TGCAGTGCTAGTGGGGGGCTCTACGAGCAGTACTTC. The gene calls are TRBV20-1 and TRBJ2-7; D tentatively fits TRBD1 or TRBD2 (6 bases each). V was shortened by 3 bases and J by 3 bases, with 9 bases between the two germline ends. CDR1 and CDR2 (germline): DFQATT, SNEGSKA (reference sequence). The CDR3 contains 12 residues.

This rearrangement joins TRBV7-9 to TRBJ2-5; 9 positions match TRBD1. The germline V gene encodes CDR1 SEHNR and CDR2 FQNEAQ (reference sequence). The junction had 5 bases not matched to a gene; V was cut back by 5 bases and J by 4 bases. This CDR3 region has 14 residues. This CDR3 reads CASSRDREGETQYF. In nucleotides, the CDR3 is TGTGCCAGCAGCCGGGACAGGGAGGGAGAGACCCAGTACTTC.

V is TRBV27 and J is TRBJ2-2; a weak D match, TRBD1 (5 bases). CDR1 and CDR2 from the germline V gene are MNHEY and SMNVEV (reference sequence). V was trimmed by 6 bases and J by 7 bases, leaving 15 bases between them. This CDR3 has 14 amino acids. CDR3 nucleotide sequence: TGTGCCAGCAGCCTTTACTGGGGCCACGGGGAGCTGTTTTTT. Its translation is CASSLYWGHGELFF.

J is TRBJ2-1 and V is TRBV4-2, with 8 bases lining up with TRBD2. Germline CDR1 and CDR2: LGHNA and YNFKEQ. The trim removed 0 bases at V and 8 bases at J, leaving 9 bases unmatched. The CDR3 is made up of 16 amino acids. The CDR3 nucleotides read TGTGCCAGCAGCCAAGATCGGGTCGGGGGGGCCTATGAGCAGTTCTTC. This sequence encodes CASSQDRVGGAYEQFF.

In its sample, this clone was seen a few times. This sequence joins TRBV14 and TRBJ2-1, with D perhaps matching TRBD1 (5 bases). Germline-derived CDR1 and CDR2 are SGHDN and FVKESK. The CDR3 has 16 residues. Trimming stripped 4 bases from V and 5 bases from J, with 18 bases between. DNA of the CDR3: TGTGCCAGCAGCCTCATTTGGGGCAAGAATAACAATGAGCAGTTCTTC. Its translation: CASSLIWGKNNNEQFF.

This clone was observed once. The rearrangement joins TRBV6-1 to TRBJ1-2, with a weak D call TRBD1 (5 bases). Germline loops: CDR1 MNHNS, CDR2 SASEGT. V was trimmed by 3 bases and J by 6 bases, leaving 14 bases between them. The CDR3 extends over 14 amino acids. CDR3 residues: CASSEFRTRHGYTF. The CDR3 DNA follows: TGTGCCAGCAGTGAGTTTAGGACAAGGCATGGCTACACCTTC.

The chain couples TRBV10-3 to TRBJ1-5; D perhaps matches TRBD1 (5 bases). Trimming removed 2 bases from V and 3 bases from J, with 17 bases in between. Germline values: CDR1 ENHRY, CDR2 SYGVKD. The CDR3 contains 17 residues. CDR3 nucleotide sequence: TGTGCCATCAGTGAGGGGGCCCGCAGTTATATCAATCAGCCCCAGCATTTT. It encodes CAISEGARSYINQPQHF.

This chain links TRBV7-2 with TRBJ2-2, with a weak D call TRBD1 (5 bases). V was cut by 6 bases and J by 3 bases, with 8 bases left in between. The germline V gene encodes CDR1 SGHTA and CDR2 FQGNSA. This CDR3 has 13 residues. The CDR3 spells CASRGRYTGELFF. The CDR3 DNA reads as TGTGCCAGCAGGGGGCGATACACCGGGGAGCTGTTTTTT.

J is TRBJ2-7 and V is TRBV3-1 (or the pseudogene TRBV3-2); D is possibly TRBD1 (5 bases). The CDR3 covers 15 residues. CDR1 is LGHDT, CDR2 YNNKEL, per germline (reference sequence). The V end was cut by 1 base, the J end by 3 bases, with 13 bases between. The CDR3 sequence is CASSQGRGWGYEQYF. In DNA, the CDR3 is TGTGCCAGCAGCCAAGGAAGGGGTTGGGGCTACGAGCAGTACTTC.

The rearrangement links TRBV5-4 to TRBJ2-3, with D possibly matching TRBD2 (6 bases). CDR3 length: 14 amino acids. Germline assignment: CDR1 SGHNT and CDR2 YYREEE (reference sequence). The V end lost 5 bases, the J end lost 2 bases, and 12 bases lay between the germline ends. The CDR3 DNA sequence: TGTGCCAGCAGTCCCCCGGGGGACACAGATACGCAGTATTTT. Protein: CASSPPGDTDTQYF.

This clone turned up a few times. The V gene is TRBV27, the J gene TRBJ1-2, with 9 bases aligning to TRBD1. The J segment lost 6 bases and the V segment lost 3 bases, leaving 5 bases of the junction unmatched. Germline CDR1 MNHEY, CDR2 SMNVEV (reference sequence). The CDR3 loop spans 14 amino acids. The CDR3 protein is CASSFRDRVNGYTF. The DNA of the CDR3 is TGTGCCAGCAGTTTCCGGGACAGGGTCAATGGCTACACCTTC.

V is TRBV7-2 and J is TRBJ2-3, with 8 bases aligning to TRBD2. This CDR3 comprises 15 residues. The V segment lost 2 bases and the J segment 2 bases; nucleotides outside the gene matches: 3. Germline CDR1 and CDR2: SGHTA and FQGNSA. The CDR3 region is CASSLSGGDTDTQYF. The CDR3 region has the DNA TGTGCCAGCAGCTTATCGGGGGGGGACACAGATACGCAGTATTTT. Supplemented by reference TRBV7-2 and TRBJ2-3, the full variable domain reads GAGVSQSPSNKVTEKGKDVELRCDPISGHTALYWYRQSLGQGLEFLIYFQGNSAPDKSGLPSDRFSAERTGGSVSTLTIQRTQQEDSAVYLCASSLSGGDTDTQYFGPGTRLTVL.

This clone was seen more than once but under ten times. The gene calls are TRBV4-2 and TRBJ2-7; 10 nucleotides align to TRBD2. Germline trimming cut 6 bases from V and 2 bases from J; bases unmatched to any gene: 7. This CDR3 comprises 15 residues. Germline assignment: CDR1 LGHNA and CDR2 YNFKEQ. The CDR3 DNA is TGTGCCAGCAGTCGTCTGAGCGGGGGGGCCTACGAGCAGTACTTC. Its translation is CASSRLSGGAYEQYF.

The rearrangement uses TRBV28 and TRBJ2-7, with 7 bases aligning to TRBD1. Germline trimming cut 8 bases from V and 1 base from J; bases unmatched to any gene: 5. Germline CDR1 is MDHEN and CDR2 is SYDVKM. The CDR3 runs 13 residues. The CDR3 nucleotides read TGTGCCAGCCTCAGGGGACAGTCCTACGAGCAGTACTTC. The encoded protein is CASLRGQSYEQYF. Full variable domain (outside the CDR3, taken from reference TRBV28 and TRBJ2-7): DVKVTQSSRYLVKRTGEKVFLECVQDMDHENMFWYRQDPGLGLRLIYFSYDVKMKEKGDIPEGYSVSREKKERFSLILESASTNQTSMYLCASLRGQSYEQYFGPGTRLTVT.

A word on this clone: Other DNA sequences in this sample translate to the same CDR3. This chain uses TRBV9 with TRBJ1-6; TRBD1 might be the D (5 bases). V was clipped by 0 bases and J by 13 bases, with 8 bases between them. CDR1 and CDR2 from the germline V gene are SGDLS and YYNGEE. The CDR3 length is 12 residues. The CDR3, as DNA: TGTGCCAGCAGCGTAGCTGGGGGGCCCCTCCACTTT. Residues: CASSVAGGPLHF.

The rearrangement joins TRBV3-1 (or the pseudogene TRBV3-2) to TRBJ2-1; 12 nucleotides match TRBD2. CDR3 length equals 16 residues. CDR1 and CDR2 (germline): LGHDT, YNNKEL (reference sequence). The J segment lost 6 bases and the V segment lost 2 bases, leaving 5 bases of the junction unmatched. The DNA of the CDR3 is TGTGCCAGCAGCCAATTAGGACTAGCGGGGCTCAATGAGCAGTTCTTC. Encoded protein: CASSQLGLAGLNEQFF.

CDR3 DNA sequence: TGTGCCATCTCACAGGGGGCAAGTGATCAGCCCCAGCATTTT. This sequence encodes CAISQGASDQPQHF. The chain combines TRBV7-8 with TRBJ1-5, with 9 bases fitting TRBD1. The germline CDR1 and CDR2 sequences are SGHVS and FQNEAQ. V lost 10 bases to trimming and J lost 5 bases; unmatched junction nucleotides: 9. The CDR3 consists of 14 residues.

V gene TRBV2 combines with J gene TRBJ2-5, with D possibly being TRBD1 (6 bases). Germline values: CDR1 SNHLY, CDR2 FYNNEI. Trimming stripped 6 bases from V and 1 base from J, with 12 bases between. The CDR3 runs to 14 residues. The CDR3 DNA reads as TGTGCCAGCAGCCCCGACAGGATCCAAGAGACCCAGTACTTC. Encoded protein: CASSPDRIQETQYF.

This clone is a singleton in its sample. This chain links TRBV29-1 with TRBJ1-5; 7 nucleotides match TRBD1. J gave up 5 bases and V 5 bases, and 6 bases lay outside the gene matches. CDR3 length: 13 residues. Germline CDR1 is SQVTM and CDR2 is ANQGSEA. The CDR3 sequence is CSVTQGQHQPQHF. CDR3 in DNA: TGCAGCGTTACACAGGGGCAACATCAGCCCCAGCATTTT.